The clone carrying this T cell receptor (beta chain) has just a few counts. As yet, its antigen is unknown. The sample is drawn from a study of siplizumab effects on memory and regulatory T cells. Study-wide findings and caveats: Under siplizumab, alloreactive sequences traced to unstimulated CD4+ memory cells were significantly reduced. Both greater diversity than memory cells and a major contribution to the alloresponse seemed to characterize naive T cells.

Each sample had 80,000 to 100,000 TCR templates assayed. Produced via immunoSEQ multiplex PCR; TCRdb's table is partial and in-frame only. Of 80,000 to 130,000 clones listed, 94% are singletons. The sequence came from a human donor in good health. Material: Tregs sorted from blood.

The CDR3 nucleotides read TGTGCCAGCAAGGCGTATAGCAATCAGCCCCAGCATTTT. The encoded protein is CASKAYSNQPQHF. This sequence joins TRBV2 and TRBJ1-5; D ambiguous. The CDR3 totals 13 residues. CDR1 is SNHLY and CDR2 is FYNNEI in the germline V gene. The V gene lost 7 bases and the J gene lost 0 bases, with 7 bases spanning the gap.